What follows are 27 T cell receptor beta chains derived from one specimen sequenced in a study of blood T cell repertoires in COVID-19. Libraries were prepared by immunoSEQ multiplex PCR; TCRdb keeps only in-frame clonotypes and omits some of them. In the table there are about 190,000 clones, 80% to 90% of which are singletons. Sequences were obtained from peripheral blood. These receptors were collected from a human donor in a cohort sampled during active COVID-19.

This clone has more than one count but fewer than ten. Within the sample, other DNA sequences also encode this same CDR3. The chain links TRBV3-1 (or the pseudogene TRBV3-2) to TRBJ1-5; D not resolved. The germline gives CDR1 LGHDT, CDR2 YNNKEL (reference sequence). Trimming removed 0 bases from V and 2 bases from J, with 5 bases in between. This CDR3 has 14 amino acids. CDR3 sequence reads: CASSQDGGNQPQHF. For the CDR3, the DNA is TGTGCCAGCAGCCAAGATGGAGGCAATCAGCCCCAGCATTTT.

This clone appeared a single time. This chain connects TRBV5-1 to TRBJ2-7; 8 bases map to TRBD1. The CDR3 totals 14 residues. CDR1 is SGHRS, CDR2 YFSETQ, per germline. The junction had 2 bases not matched to a gene; V was cut back by 3 bases and J by 0 bases. CDR3 loop: CASSSGTGSYEQYF. DNA of the CDR3: TGCGCCAGCAGCTCAGGGACAGGCTCCTACGAGCAGTACTTC.

This clone showed up just once. The V gene is TRBV9, the J gene TRBJ1-1, with D possibly TRBD1 on 6 matching bases. CDR1 and CDR2 (germline): SGDLS, YYNGEE. CDR3 length: 14 residues. The germline V and J ends were trimmed by 0 bases and 3 bases, with 9 bases remaining between them. The chain's CDR3 is CASSVDNRDTEAFF. For the CDR3, the DNA is TGTGCCAGCAGCGTAGATAACAGGGACACTGAAGCTTTCTTT.

This chain uses TRBV30 with TRBJ1-5; a weak D match, TRBD1 (5 bases). There are 14 residues in the CDR3. V was clipped by 1 base and J by 1 base, with 8 bases between them. Germline V gene data show CDR1 as GTSNPN and CDR2 as SVGIG (reference sequence). CDR3 coding DNA: TGTGCCTGGAGTGCCCGGGGGAGCAATCAGCCCCAGCATTTT. Its protein product is CAWSARGSNQPQHF.

This clone came up a few times. One end of the junction is discordant with germline, which a read error may explain. This rearrangement joins TRBV11-2 to TRBJ1-3; 8 bases agree with TRBD1. Germline-derived CDR1 and CDR2 are SGHAT and FQNNGV. The CDR3 loop spans 15 amino acids. The CDR3 DNA sequence: TGTGCCAGCAGCTCCCTTGACAGGGGAGGAAGCACCATATATTTT. Translation: CASSSLDRGGSTIYF. Looking up the rest from reference TRBV11-2 and TRBJ1-3 gives the full variable domain: EAGVAQSPRYKIIEKRQSVAFWCNPISGHATLYWYQQILGQGPKLLIQFQNNGVVDDSQLPKDRFSAERLKGVDSTLKIQPAKLEDSAVYLCASSSLDRGGSTIYFGEGSWLTVV.

This rearrangement joins TRBV28 to TRBJ1-4, with no clear D. V gave up 6 bases and J gave up 0 bases, with 8 bases separating them. The CDR3 is 14 residues long. CDR1 is MDHEN, CDR2 SYDVKM, per germline. CDR3 DNA: TGTGCCAGCAGGGACGGGGCAACTAATGAAAAACTGTTTTTT. Protein sequence: CASRDGATNEKLFF.

The V and J genes are TRBV12-5 and TRBJ2-3; TRBD1 agrees at 7 bases. Trimming cost V 0 bases and J 4 bases; bases outside gene matches: 13. The CDR3 is 18 residues long. Germline V CDR1 and CDR2: LGHNT, FRNRAP. The CDR3 nucleotides read TGTGCTAGTGGTTTGGTACTGGAGACAGGGAATGTCCCAGATACGCAGTATTTT. Protein product: CASGLVLETGNVPDTQYF.

The genes are TRBV18 and TRBJ2-3, with 8 bases identical to TRBD1. Germline V lookup: CDR1 KGHSH, CDR2 LQKENI. The CDR3 consists of 15 residues. V lost 3 bases and J lost 0; bases outside the gene matches: 2. This CDR3 is CASSPRQGSTDTQYF. Here the CDR3 DNA reads TGTGCCAGCTCACCCCGACAGGGGAGCACAGATACGCAGTATTTT.

This clone was observed once. The V call is TRBV6-2 or TRBV6-3, the J call TRBJ2-7, with TRBD2 matching 11 bases. Germline lookup yields CDR1 MNHEY and CDR2 SVGEGT. The junction had 0 bases not matched to a gene; V was cut back by 2 bases and J by 6 bases. This CDR3 has 13 amino acids. The CDR3 loop is CASSYGLAGEQYV. The DNA of the CDR3 is TGTGCCAGCAGTTACGGACTAGCGGGCGAGCAGTACGTC.

The chain combines TRBV6-6 with TRBJ2-3, with TRBD1 matching over 7 bases. CDR1 MNHNY and CDR2 SVGAGI come from the germline V gene (reference sequence). Trimming took 5 bases from V and 2 from J; bases not matched to a gene: 10. The CDR3 has 16 residues. The DNA for the CDR3 is TGTGCCAGCAGTCGCTCTCGACAGGGATACACAGATACGCAGTATTTT. Its protein is CASSRSRQGYTDTQYF.

Only a few counts were recorded for this clone. V usage is TRBV28 and J usage is TRBJ1-2; a weak D match, TRBD1 (6 bases). This CDR3 spans 13 amino acids. Germline CDR1 MDHEN, CDR2 SYDVKM. With 8 bases removed from V and 0 bases from J, the gap between germline ends came to 10 bases. The CDR3 spells CASVQGANYGYTF. The DNA for the CDR3 is TGTGCCAGCGTACAGGGAGCTAACTATGGCTACACCTTC.

The rearrangement joins TRBV4-1 to TRBJ2-3, with 8 bases matching TRBD2. Per germline, CDR1 MGHRA and CDR2 YSYEKL. V lost 3 bases to trimming and J lost 3 bases; unmatched junction nucleotides: 2. This CDR3 has 14 amino acids. The CDR3: CASSQIAGTDTQYF. The CDR3 DNA is TGCGCCAGCAGCCAGATAGCGGGAACAGATACGCAGTATTTT.

This clone was observed a few times. The rearrangement joins TRBV4-1 to TRBJ2-5; TRBD1 aligns across 9 bases. The junction had 6 bases not matched to a gene; V was cut back by 2 bases and J by 5 bases. CDR1 and CDR2 from the germline V gene are MGHRA and YSYEKL. The CDR3 sequence is 15 residues long. CDR3 sequence: CASSQKTGGRETQYF. The CDR3 DNA is TGCGCCAGCAGCCAAAAGACAGGGGGTCGGGAGACCCAGTACTTC.

The chain recombines TRBV12-3 or TRBV12-4 with TRBJ1-1; D remains ambiguous. This CDR3 contains 13 residues. Trimming took off 7 bases at V and 5 bases at J, with 14 bases between the two ends. As DNA, the CDR3 is TGTGCCAGCACCACAAAGACCGGGACTGAAGCTTTCTTT. Translating it yields CASTTKTGTEAFF.

This chain joins TRBV4-2 and TRBJ2-3, with a weak D call TRBD2 (7 bases). This CDR3 region has 13 residues. CDR1 and CDR2 from the germline V gene are LGHNA and YNFKEQ. The V gene lost 10 bases and the J gene lost 3 bases, with 14 bases spanning the gap. DNA of the CDR3: TGTGCCACCTCGAGGGGGGGGACAGATACGCAGTATTTT. This encodes CATSRGGTDTQYF.

The chain combines TRBV2 with TRBJ1-6; D unresolved. Germline V gives CDR1 SNHLY, CDR2 FYNNEI. The CDR3 extends over 13 amino acids. V dropped 4 bases and J dropped 6 bases, with 7 bases sitting between them. CDR3 sequence (DNA): TGTGCCAGCAGTGGATTCGGTAATTCACCCCTCCACTTT. It translates to CASSGFGNSPLHF. Together with reference TRBV2 and TRBJ1-6, the CDR3 gives the full variable domain: EPEVTQTPSHQVTQMGQEVILRCVPISNHLYFYWYRQILGQKVEFLVSFYNNEISEKSEIFDDQFSVERPDGSNFTLKIRSTKLEDSAMYFCASSGFGNSPLHFGNGTRLTVT.

The CDR3 DNA reads TGTGCCAGCAGCCAAGATCGACGGGTGGGGGCCACTGAAGCTTTCTTT. Translated, it gives CASSQDRRVGATEAFF. V and J are TRBV4-2 and TRBJ1-1; maybe TRBD1 (6 bases). Germline values: CDR1 LGHNA, CDR2 YNFKEQ. The CDR3 consists of 16 residues. Deletions cut 0 bases from V and 4 bases from J, with 15 bases between.

This clone turned up a few times. V is TRBV3-1 (or the pseudogene TRBV3-2) and J is TRBJ2-3, with TRBD2 identical over 8 bases. This CDR3 is built from 14 residues. The V gene end was trimmed by 6 bases and the J gene end by 8 bases; junction bases not matched to a gene: 10. Germline assignment: CDR1 LGHDT and CDR2 YNNKEL (reference sequence). The CDR3 region has the DNA TGTGCCAGCAGTCCTAGCGGGCCGCGGGGTACGCAGTATTTT. Translation gives CASSPSGPRGTQYF.

The chain recombines TRBV4-2 with TRBJ2-2; unclear D gene. The germline CDR1 and CDR2 sequences are LGHNA and YNFKEQ. The CDR3 sequence is 15 residues long. Trimming shortened V by 4 bases and J by 0 bases, and 9 bases separated the two germline ends. This CDR3 reads CASSPLTPNTGELFF. As DNA, the CDR3 is TGTGCCAGCAGCCCACTCACTCCGAACACCGGGGAGCTGTTTTTT.

The CDR3 nucleotides are TGTGCCAGCAGCTTAGGTGTAGCGATGATTTACGAGCAGTACTTC. Encoded protein: CASSLGVAMIYEQYF. J is TRBJ2-7 and V is TRBV7-9; tentatively, D is TRBD2 (5 bases). Germline lookup yields CDR1 SEHNR and CDR2 FQNEAQ (reference sequence). V lost 1 base and J lost 4, with 14 bases in between. CDR3 length: 15 residues. The variable domain in full, completed from reference TRBV7-9 and TRBJ2-7, reads DTGVSQNPRHKITKRGQNVTFRCDPISEHNRLYWYRQTLGQGPEFLTYFQNEAQLEKSRLLSDRFSAERPKGSFSTLEIQRTEQGDSAMYLCASSLGVAMIYEQYFGPGTRLTVT.

The chain links TRBV4-1 to TRBJ2-7, with D tentatively TRBD1 (6 bases). The V end was cut by 0 bases, the J end by 3 bases, with 18 bases between. The CDR3 runs to 17 residues. Per the germline V gene, CDR1 is MGHRA and CDR2 is YSYEKL. This CDR3 is CASSQDLLEGVNYEQYF. The CDR3 DNA sequence: TGCGCCAGCAGCCAAGACTTACTAGAGGGGGTGAACTACGAGCAGTACTTC.

DNA for the CDR3: TGTGCCAGCCAAACGGGGTTCAATGAGCAGTTCTTC. Amino acid sequence: CASQTGFNEQFF. The genes are TRBV27 and TRBJ2-1; D may be TRBD2 (5 bases). This CDR3 contains 12 residues. Germline V gene data show CDR1 as MNHEY and CDR2 as SMNVEV (reference sequence). V gave up 8 bases and J gave up 6 bases, with 11 bases separating them.

The rearrangement joins TRBV18 to TRBJ1-2; TRBD1 aligns across 7 bases. Trimming removed 4 bases from V and 4 bases from J; junction bases left unmatched: 9. Germline CDR1 is KGHSH and CDR2 is LQKENI. The CDR3 is made up of 15 amino acids. The CDR3 protein is CASSRSRDRPYGYTF. CDR3 sequence (DNA): TGTGCCAGCTCACGAAGTCGGGACAGACCCTATGGCTACACCTTC.

The genes are TRBV7-9 and TRBJ1-2; D might be TRBD1 (6 bases). CDR1 is SEHNR and CDR2 is FQNEAQ in the germline V gene (reference sequence). V was shortened by 8 bases and J by 2 bases, with 18 bases between the two germline ends. This CDR3 is built from 15 residues. CDR3 loop: CASPPDSGFNYGYTF. DNA for the CDR3: TGTGCCAGCCCCCCGGACAGCGGATTCAACTATGGCTACACCTTC.

The rearrangement uses TRBV7-3 and TRBJ2-1; a possible D gene is TRBD2 (7 bases). The CDR3 has 14 residues. The germline gives CDR1 SGHTA, CDR2 FQGTGA. Between the trimmed V and J ends, which lost 3 bases and 2 bases, there was a span of 8 bases. CDR3 sequence reads: CASSLGGPYNEQFF. Here the CDR3 DNA reads TGTGCCAGCAGCTTGGGGGGGCCCTACAATGAGCAGTTCTTC.

The chain joins TRBV7-3 to TRBJ2-1; D is unresolved. CDR3 length: 16 residues. Trimming took 0 bases from V and 0 from J, leaving 9 bases between them. The germline V gene has CDR1 SGHTA and CDR2 FQGTGA. The CDR3 DNA reads TGTGCCAGCAGCTTAACGTCTTCGAGCTCCTACAATGAGCAGTTCTTC. This encodes CASSLTSSSSYNEQFF.

The chain combines TRBV7-2 with TRBJ1-6; tentatively, D is TRBD1 (5 bases). The CDR3 consists of 14 residues. The germline gives CDR1 SGHTA, CDR2 FQGNSA. V lost 9 bases and J lost 9, with 18 bases in between. This CDR3 reads CASSTPQGRSPLHF. CDR3 sequence (DNA): TGTGCCAGTTCTACCCCCCAGGGCCGTTCACCCCTCCACTTT.